The 23 T cell receptor beta chains below come from one sample, sequenced in a study of neoadjuvant anti-PD-1 for oral cavity cancer. Repertoires were generated with immunoSEQ multiplex PCR, while TCRdb's copy carries only in-frame clones and drops some. The top ten clones hold about 3% of a sample with under 20,000 clones, 72% of them seen once. This specimen consisted of PBMCs, obtained before nivolumab (anti-PD-1) treatment. Every receptor here comes from a person aged 40-85 years with oral cavity squamous cell carcinoma.

The V gene is TRBV5-1, the J gene TRBJ2-1, with 8 bases lining up with TRBD2. The CDR3 is made up of 17 amino acids. Germline assignment: CDR1 SGHRS and CDR2 YFSETQ. J was trimmed by 3 bases and V by 4 bases; bases with no gene match: 12. DNA for the CDR3: TGCGCCAGCAGCGATCCAGTACTAGCGGACCGCTACAATGAGCAGTTCTTC. Encoded protein: CASSDPVLADRYNEQFF.

This clone has just a few counts. The chain is built from TRBV5-1 and TRBJ2-3; 12 bases fit TRBD2. Trimming removed 4 bases from V and 6 bases from J; junction bases left unmatched: 9. CDR3 size: 16 residues. Looked up from germline, CDR1 is SGHRS and CDR2 is YFSETQ. The CDR3 sequence is CASSPYLAGGLDTQYF. For the CDR3, the DNA is TGCGCCAGCAGCCCGTACCTAGCGGGAGGGTTGGATACGCAGTATTTT. The whole variable domain, filled in from reference TRBV5-1 and TRBJ2-3, reads KAGVTQTPRYLIKTRGQQVTLSCSPISGHRSVSWYQQTPGQGLQFLFEYFSETQRNKGNFPGRFSGRQFSNSRSEMNVSTLELGDSALYLCASSPYLAGGLDTQYFGPGTRLTVL.

The chain joins TRBV2 to TRBJ1-2, with D uncertain. The ends were cut back, 3 bases at V and 5 bases at J, with 22 bases in the middle. Germline V gene lookup returns CDR1 SNHLY and CDR2 FYNNEI. There are 17 residues in the CDR3. The CDR3 nucleotides read TGTGCCAGCAGTGAGGGGTCCTTGAGGGCAAAAGGTTATGGCTACACCTTC. Translating gives CASSEGSLRAKGYGYTF.

V gene TRBV10-3 combines with J gene TRBJ1-3; TRBD1 matches 8 bases. Losses at the gene ends were 7 bases for V and 3 bases for J; bases not matched to a gene: 11. The CDR3 sequence is 16 residues long. Germline assignment: CDR1 ENHRY and CDR2 SYGVKD. The CDR3 is CAITPGTGGNGNTIYF. CDR3 in DNA: TGTGCCATCACTCCCGGGACAGGAGGGAATGGAAACACCATATATTTT.

This chain links TRBV21-1 with TRBJ2-5. TRBV21-1 is a listed pseudogene. The CDR3 is 13 residues long. The CDR3 nucleotides are TGTGCCAGCACCGGGCCTTCTCTGTTGGACCAGTACTTC. This codes for CASTGPSLLDQYF.

The V gene is TRBV7-8, the J gene TRBJ1-2; a weak D match, TRBD1 (6 bases). The CDR3 consists of 17 residues. V was trimmed by 0 bases and J by 3 bases, leaving 17 bases between them. Germline values: CDR1 SGHVS, CDR2 FQNEAQ. The CDR3 coding sequence is TGTGCCAGCAGCTTAGCCCTGGGCAGGGGTCGGTACTATGGCTACACCTTC. It translates to CASSLALGRGRYYGYTF.

The sample holds a few counts of this clone. V and J are TRBV7-9 and TRBJ1-5; no clear D. Trimming stripped 1 base from V and 2 bases from J, with 15 bases between. The germline V gene has CDR1 SEHNR and CDR2 FQNEAQ (reference sequence). This CDR3 region has 17 residues. The CDR3 DNA follows: TGTGCCAGCAGCTTAGGCCGGTGGGCCGCGGGCAATCAGCCCCAGCATTTT. Protein product: CASSLGRWAAGNQPQHF.

This chain connects TRBV19 to TRBJ1-3; possibly TRBD1 for D (5 bases). Germline V gene lookup returns CDR1 LNHDA and CDR2 SQIVND (reference sequence). The CDR3 loop spans 15 amino acids. The germline V and J ends were trimmed by 3 bases and 2 bases, with 11 bases remaining between them. The CDR3 coding sequence is TGTGCCAGTAGTATCTCTCTGGGGGCTGGAAACACCATATATTTT. Its translation is CASSISLGAGNTIYF.

This clone has more than one count but fewer than ten. V and J are TRBV5-8 and TRBJ1-1, with no clear D. The germline gives CDR1 SGHTS, CDR2 YDEGEE. This CDR3 has 14 amino acids. Trimming removed 2 bases from V and 4 bases from J, with 12 bases in between. The CDR3 loop is CASSFVGLGTEAFF. The CDR3 DNA is TGTGCCAGCAGCTTTGTAGGGCTCGGCACTGAAGCTTTCTTT.

The CDR3 is CAWRKGQSYEQYF. In DNA, the CDR3 is TGTGCCTGGAGGAAAGGACAATCCTACGAGCAGTACTTC. This rearrangement joins TRBV30 to TRBJ2-7, with a weak D call TRBD1 (5 bases). The length of the CDR3 is 13 residues. V lost 3 bases and J lost 1, with 10 bases in between. The germline CDR1 and CDR2 sequences are GTSNPN and SVGIG (reference sequence).

The chain carries TRBV10-1 and TRBJ2-7; 12 bases are a match to TRBD2. Germline V gene sequence: CDR1 WNHNN, CDR2 SYGVQD (reference sequence). The CDR3 sequence is 16 residues long. Losses at the gene ends were 0 bases for V and 3 bases for J; bases not matched to a gene: 3. The CDR3 sequence: CASSESVLAGGYEQYF. The CDR3 nucleotides read TGCGCCAGCAGTGAGTCAGTACTAGCGGGAGGCTACGAGCAGTACTTC.

This clone was detected a few times. This rearrangement joins TRBV5-4 to TRBJ1-2, with D uncertain. V was pared by 2 bases and J by 8 bases, with 13 bases between. This CDR3 comprises 13 residues. Germline CDR1 SGHNT, CDR2 YYREEE (reference sequence). CDR3 residues: CASSFIGVLGYTF. For the CDR3, the DNA is TGTGCCAGCAGCTTTATTGGGGTTCTCGGCTACACCTTC.

The CDR3 here is CASSRSSGEQETQYF. The CDR3 region has the DNA TGTGCCAGCTCACGTTCTAGCGGGGAGCAAGAGACCCAGTACTTC. This chain uses TRBV18 with TRBJ2-5, with 9 bases fitting TRBD2. The CDR3 extends over 15 amino acids. Unmatched junction bases numbered 5, after V lost 4 bases and J lost 2 bases. Germline V gene data show CDR1 as KGHSH and CDR2 as LQKENI. Supplemented by reference TRBV18 and TRBJ2-5, the full variable domain reads NAGVMQNPRHLVRRRGQEARLRCSPMKGHSHVYWYRQLPEEGLKFMVYLQKENIIDESGMPKERFSAEFPKEGPSILRIQQVVRGDSAAYFCASSRSSGEQETQYFGPGTRLLVL.

This clone was seen only a few times. The rearrangement joins TRBV6-8 to TRBJ1-5, with D tentatively TRBD1 (6 bases). This CDR3 region has 16 residues. CDR1 is MNHGY, CDR2 SAAAGT, per germline. Trimming took 8 bases from V and 3 from J, leaving 20 bases between them. The CDR3 coding sequence is TGTGCCAGCCCCTTGAGCCAGGGGAGTACCAATCAGCCCCAGCATTTT. It codes for CASPLSQGSTNQPQHF.

V gene TRBV7-2 combines with J gene TRBJ1-1, with D uncertain. The length of the CDR3 is 12 residues. V lost 2 bases and J lost 5, with 6 bases in between. Germline loops: CDR1 SGHTA, CDR2 FQGNSA. The CDR3 protein is CASSLQATEAFF. The DNA for the CDR3 is TGTGCCAGCAGCTTACAGGCTACTGAAGCTTTCTTT.

This chain links TRBV2 with TRBJ2-2, with a tentative D call TRBD1 (5 bases). Germline CDR1 and CDR2: SNHLY and FYNNEI. The CDR3 runs to 15 residues. Trimming stripped 2 bases from V and 4 bases from J, with 11 bases between. This CDR3 is CASSEYVGRTGELFF. The CDR3 nucleotides read TGTGCCAGCAGTGAATATGTGGGGCGCACCGGGGAGCTGTTTTTT.

This sequence joins TRBV5-1 and TRBJ1-1; maybe TRBD1 (5 bases). Trimming removed 3 bases from V and 3 bases from J, with 9 bases in between. The CDR3 runs 13 residues. Germline V gene data show CDR1 as SGHRS and CDR2 as YFSETQ. Here the CDR3 DNA reads TGCGCCAGCAGCTGGGGACCGTACACTGAAGCTTTCTTT. Translated: CASSWGPYTEAFF.

This clone appeared a single time. This chain connects TRBV27 to TRBJ2-7; 7 bases line up with TRBD1. Germline values: CDR1 MNHEY, CDR2 SMNVEV (reference sequence). The J segment lost 5 bases and the V segment lost 2 bases, leaving 3 bases of the junction unmatched. The CDR3 covers 13 residues. The DNA for the CDR3 is TGTGCCAGCAGTTTAAACAGGGGCCACGAGCAGTACTTC. This sequence encodes CASSLNRGHEQYF.

The J gene is TRBJ1-2, the V gene TRBV6-5; the D is unclear. Per germline, CDR1 MNHEY and CDR2 SVGAGI. The length of the CDR3 is 14 residues. Trimming pared 3 bases from V and 3 bases from J, leaving 11 bases between. The CDR3 is CASSYMRGDYGYTF. The DNA of the CDR3 is TGTGCCAGCAGTTATATGCGGGGTGACTATGGCTACACCTTC.

DNA of the CDR3: TGTGCCAGCAGTAATACCGCGGTCGGATTCAGCTCCTACAATGAGCAGTTCTTC. Encoded protein: CASSNTAVGFSSYNEQFF. V and J are TRBV11-3 and TRBJ2-1; no definite D call. Germline V gene sequence: CDR1 SGHNT, CDR2 YENEEA. The ends were cut back, 6 bases at V and 0 bases at J, with 21 bases in the middle. The CDR3 consists of 18 residues.

As DNA, the CDR3 is TGTGCCAGCAGTGTTAGCGGGGGGGAGTACAATGAGCAGTTCTTC. This gives the protein CASSVSGGEYNEQFF. The V call is TRBV2, the J call TRBJ2-1; 11 positions agree with TRBD2. V shed 4 bases, J shed 4 bases, and the junction held 3 bases outside the gene matches. The CDR3 is 15 residues long. CDR1 SNHLY and CDR2 FYNNEI come from the germline V gene. Combining the CDR3 with reference TRBV2 and TRBJ2-1 gives the whole variable domain EPEVTQTPSHQVTQMGQEVILRCVPISNHLYFYWYRQILGQKVEFLVSFYNNEISEKSEIFDDQFSVERPDGSNFTLKIRSTKLEDSAMYFCASSVSGGEYNEQFFGPGTRLTVL.

CDR3 residues: CASSLEGLAVHNEQFF. The DNA for the CDR3 is TGTGCCAGCAGCTTAGAGGGACTAGCGGTTCACAATGAGCAGTTCTTC. J is TRBJ2-1 and V is TRBV7-8; 11 bases match TRBD2. From germline, CDR1 is SGHVS and CDR2 FQNEAQ. The CDR3 runs 16 residues. V was clipped by 1 base and J by 5 bases; unmatched bases: 4.

The V gene is TRBV7-9, the J gene TRBJ1-1; D is possibly TRBD1 (5 bases). V shed 4 bases and J shed 8 bases, with 11 bases lying between them. This CDR3 is built from 12 residues. Germline values: CDR1 SEHNR, CDR2 FQNEAQ (reference sequence). The CDR3 region is CASSSPGPEAFF. For the CDR3, the DNA is TGTGCCAGCAGCTCCCCGGGACCCGAAGCTTTCTTT.